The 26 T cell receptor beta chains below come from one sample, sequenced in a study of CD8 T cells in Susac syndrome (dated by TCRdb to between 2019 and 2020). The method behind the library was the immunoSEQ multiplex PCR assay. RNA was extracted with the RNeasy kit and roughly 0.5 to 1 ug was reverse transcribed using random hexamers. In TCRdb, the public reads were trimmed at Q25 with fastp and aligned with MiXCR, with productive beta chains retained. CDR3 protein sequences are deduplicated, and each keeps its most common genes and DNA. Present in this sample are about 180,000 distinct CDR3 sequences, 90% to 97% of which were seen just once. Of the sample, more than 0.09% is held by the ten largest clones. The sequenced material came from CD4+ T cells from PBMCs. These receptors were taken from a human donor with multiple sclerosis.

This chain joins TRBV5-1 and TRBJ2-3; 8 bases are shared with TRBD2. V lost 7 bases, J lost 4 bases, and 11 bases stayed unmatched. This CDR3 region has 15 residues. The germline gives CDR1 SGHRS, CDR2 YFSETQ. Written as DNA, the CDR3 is TGCGCCAGCCAAGTTCTAGCGGGCAGCGCAGATACGCAGTATTTT. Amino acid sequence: CASQVLAGSADTQYF.

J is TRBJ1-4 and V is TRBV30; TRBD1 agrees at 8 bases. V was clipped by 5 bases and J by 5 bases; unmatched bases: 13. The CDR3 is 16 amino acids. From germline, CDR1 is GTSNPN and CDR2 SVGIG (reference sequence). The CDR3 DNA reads TGTGCCTGGGCCGGGACAGGATACGAAGTGAATGAAAAACTGTTTTTT. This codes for CAWAGTGYEVNEKLFF.

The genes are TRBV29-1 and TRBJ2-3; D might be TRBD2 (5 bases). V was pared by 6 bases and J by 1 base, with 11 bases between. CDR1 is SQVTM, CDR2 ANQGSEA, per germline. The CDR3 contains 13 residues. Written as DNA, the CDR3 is TGCAGCGTAAAAGGAGCGGGCACAGATACGCAGTATTTT. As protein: CSVKGAGTDTQYF.

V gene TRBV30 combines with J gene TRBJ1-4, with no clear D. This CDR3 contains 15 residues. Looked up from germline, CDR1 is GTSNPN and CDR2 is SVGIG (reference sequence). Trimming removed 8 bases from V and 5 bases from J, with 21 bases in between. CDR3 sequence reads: CAAHSGGLGNEKLFF. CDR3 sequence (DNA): TGTGCCGCCCACTCGGGAGGCTTGGGAAATGAAAAACTGTTTTTT.

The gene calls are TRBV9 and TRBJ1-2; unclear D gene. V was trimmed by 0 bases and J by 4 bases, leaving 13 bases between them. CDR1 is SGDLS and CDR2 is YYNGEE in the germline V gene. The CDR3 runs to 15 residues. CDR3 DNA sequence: TGTGCCAGCAGCGTAGGTCAGCCCCCGGGCTATGGCTACACCTTC. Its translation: CASSVGQPPGYGYTF.

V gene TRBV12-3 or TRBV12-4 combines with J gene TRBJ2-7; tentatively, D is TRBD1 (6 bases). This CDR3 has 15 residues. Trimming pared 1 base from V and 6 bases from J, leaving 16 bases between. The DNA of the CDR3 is TGTGCCAGCAGTTTAGGTCTCCCCACAGGGCGCGAGCAGTACTTC. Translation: CASSLGLPTGREQYF.

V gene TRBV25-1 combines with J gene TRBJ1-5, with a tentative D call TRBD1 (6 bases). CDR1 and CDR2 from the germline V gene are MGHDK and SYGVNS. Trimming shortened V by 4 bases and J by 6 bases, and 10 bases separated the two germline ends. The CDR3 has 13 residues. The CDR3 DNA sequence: TGTGCCAGCAGTGGAGGGGGAATTCAGCCCCAGCATTTT. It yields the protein CASSGGGIQPQHF.

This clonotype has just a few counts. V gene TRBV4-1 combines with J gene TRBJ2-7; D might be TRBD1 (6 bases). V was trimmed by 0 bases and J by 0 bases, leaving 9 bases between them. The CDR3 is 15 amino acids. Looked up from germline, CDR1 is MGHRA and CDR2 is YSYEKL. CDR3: CASSQEGRGSYEQYF. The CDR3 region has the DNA TGCGCCAGCAGCCAAGAGGGCAGGGGCTCCTACGAGCAGTACTTC.

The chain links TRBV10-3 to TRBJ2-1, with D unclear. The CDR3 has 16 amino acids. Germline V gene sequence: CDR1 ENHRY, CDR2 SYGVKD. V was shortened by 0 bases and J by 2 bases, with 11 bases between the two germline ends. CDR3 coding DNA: TGTGCCATCAGTGAGTCGAAACTTACGACCTACAATGAGCAGTTCTTC. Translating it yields CAISESKLTTYNEQFF.

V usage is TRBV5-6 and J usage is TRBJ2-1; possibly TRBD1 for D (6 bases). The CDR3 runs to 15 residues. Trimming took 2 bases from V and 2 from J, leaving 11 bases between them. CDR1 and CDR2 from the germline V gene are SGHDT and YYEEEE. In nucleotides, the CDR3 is TGTGCCAGCAGCTTCCGGGACATCGCCTACAATGAGCAGTTCTTC. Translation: CASSFRDIAYNEQFF.

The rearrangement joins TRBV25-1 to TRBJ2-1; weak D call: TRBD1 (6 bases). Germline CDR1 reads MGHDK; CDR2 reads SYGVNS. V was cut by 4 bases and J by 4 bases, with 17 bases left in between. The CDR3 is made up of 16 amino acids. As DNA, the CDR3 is TGTGCCAGCAGTGGCTTCAGACAGGCCCATTACAATGAGCAGTTCTTC. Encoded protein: CASSGFRQAHYNEQFF.

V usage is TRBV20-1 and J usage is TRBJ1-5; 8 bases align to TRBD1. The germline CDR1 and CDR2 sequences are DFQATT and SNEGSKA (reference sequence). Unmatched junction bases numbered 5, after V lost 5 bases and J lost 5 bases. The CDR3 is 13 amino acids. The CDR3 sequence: CSAYRGVDQPQHF. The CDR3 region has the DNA TGCAGTGCTTACAGGGGGGTGGATCAGCCCCAGCATTTT.

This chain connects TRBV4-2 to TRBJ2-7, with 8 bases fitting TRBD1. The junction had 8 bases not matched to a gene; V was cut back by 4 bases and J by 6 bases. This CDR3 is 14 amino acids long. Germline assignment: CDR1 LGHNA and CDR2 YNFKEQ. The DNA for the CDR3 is TGTGCCAGCAGCCCGGACAGGGAGAAGGGCGAGCAGTACTTC. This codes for CASSPDREKGEQYF.

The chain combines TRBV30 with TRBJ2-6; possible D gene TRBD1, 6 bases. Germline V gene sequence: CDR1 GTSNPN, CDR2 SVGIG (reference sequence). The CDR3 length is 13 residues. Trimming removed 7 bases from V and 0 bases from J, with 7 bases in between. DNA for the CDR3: TGTGCCTTGACAGGCTCTGGGGCCAACGTCCTGACTTTC. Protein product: CALTGSGANVLTF.

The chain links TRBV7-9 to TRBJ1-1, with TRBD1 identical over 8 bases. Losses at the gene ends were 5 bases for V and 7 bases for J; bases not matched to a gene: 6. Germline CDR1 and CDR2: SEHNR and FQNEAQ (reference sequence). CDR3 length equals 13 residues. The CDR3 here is CASSPQGAGEAFF. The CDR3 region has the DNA TGTGCCAGCAGCCCTCAGGGGGCGGGTGAAGCTTTCTTT.

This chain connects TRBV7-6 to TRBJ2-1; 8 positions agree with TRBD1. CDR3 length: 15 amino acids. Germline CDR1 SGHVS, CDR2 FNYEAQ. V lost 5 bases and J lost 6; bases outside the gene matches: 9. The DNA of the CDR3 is TGTGCCAGCAGCCCGCTGGGACAGGCTTTCAATGAGCAGTTCTTC. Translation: CASSPLGQAFNEQFF.

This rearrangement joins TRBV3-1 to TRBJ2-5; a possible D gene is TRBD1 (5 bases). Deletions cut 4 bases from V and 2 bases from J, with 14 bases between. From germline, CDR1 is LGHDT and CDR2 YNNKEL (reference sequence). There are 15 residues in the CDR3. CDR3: CASSRFDSLQETQYF. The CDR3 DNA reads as TGTGCCAGCAGCCGTTTTGACAGCCTACAAGAGACCCAGTACTTC.

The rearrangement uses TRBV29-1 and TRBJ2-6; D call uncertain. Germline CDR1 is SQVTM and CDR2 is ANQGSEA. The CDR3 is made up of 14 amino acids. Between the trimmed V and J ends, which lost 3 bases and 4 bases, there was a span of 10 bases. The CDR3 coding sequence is TGCAGCGTTGATGGGATCGGGGGGGCCAACGTCCTGACTTTC. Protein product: CSVDGIGGANVLTF. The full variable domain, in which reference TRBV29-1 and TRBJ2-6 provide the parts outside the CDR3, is SAVISQKPSRDICQRGTSLTIQCQVDSQVTMMFWYRQQPGQSLTLIATANQGSEATYESGFVIDKFPISRPNLTFSTLTVSNMSPEDSSIYLCSVDGIGGANVLTFGAGSRLTVL.

The CDR3 here is CASSLRGFAKLFF. CDR3 sequence (DNA): TGCGCCAGCAGCCTACGTGGGTTCGCAAAACTGTTTTTT. The chain links TRBV23-1 to TRBJ1-4; D uncertain. TRBV23-1 is annotated as an ORF whose role is uncertain. The CDR3 loop spans 13 amino acids. V lost 6 bases and J 10 bases, leaving 15 bases between the germline ends.

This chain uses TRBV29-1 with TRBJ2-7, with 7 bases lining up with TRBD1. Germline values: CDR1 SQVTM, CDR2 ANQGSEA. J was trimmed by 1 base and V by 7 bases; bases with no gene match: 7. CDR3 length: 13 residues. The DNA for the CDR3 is TGCAGCGCCCAAAGGGACAGATCCTACGAGCAGTACTTC. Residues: CSAQRDRSYEQYF.

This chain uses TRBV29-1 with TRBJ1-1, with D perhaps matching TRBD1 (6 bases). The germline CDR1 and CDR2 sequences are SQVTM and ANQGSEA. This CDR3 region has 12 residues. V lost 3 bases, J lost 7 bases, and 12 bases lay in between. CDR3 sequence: CSVDRGEREAFF. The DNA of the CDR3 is TGCAGCGTTGACAGGGGCGAGCGTGAAGCTTTCTTT.

The CDR3 loop reads CASSERGDRDQPQHF. CDR3 in DNA: TGTGCCAGCAGCGAGCGTGGGGACCGAGATCAGCCCCAGCATTTT. This chain links TRBV9 with TRBJ1-5; a possible D gene is TRBD1 (5 bases). The CDR3 length is 15 residues. V was clipped by 3 bases and J by 5 bases, with 15 bases between them. Germline CDR1 reads SGDLS; CDR2 reads YYNGEE.

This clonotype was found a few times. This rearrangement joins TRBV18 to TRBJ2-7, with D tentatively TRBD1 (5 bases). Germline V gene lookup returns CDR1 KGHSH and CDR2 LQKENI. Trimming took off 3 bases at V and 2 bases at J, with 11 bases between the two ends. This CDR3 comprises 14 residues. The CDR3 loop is CASSPRQGTYEQYF. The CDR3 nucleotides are TGTGCCAGCTCACCCCGGCAGGGCACCTACGAGCAGTACTTC.

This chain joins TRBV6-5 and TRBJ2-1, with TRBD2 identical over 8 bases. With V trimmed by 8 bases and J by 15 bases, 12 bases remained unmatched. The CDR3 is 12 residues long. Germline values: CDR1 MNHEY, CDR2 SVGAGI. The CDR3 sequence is CASAKGTRALFF. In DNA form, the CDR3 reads TGTGCCAGCGCCAAGGGGACTAGAGCGCTGTTCTTC.

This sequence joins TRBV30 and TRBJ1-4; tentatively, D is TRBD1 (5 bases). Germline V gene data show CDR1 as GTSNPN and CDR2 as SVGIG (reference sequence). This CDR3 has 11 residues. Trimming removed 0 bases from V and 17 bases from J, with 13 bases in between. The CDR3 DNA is TGTGCCTGGAGTGTCCGGGACCCTCCTTTTTTT. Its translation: CAWSVRDPPFF. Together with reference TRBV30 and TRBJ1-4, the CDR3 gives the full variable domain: SQTIHQWPATLVQPVGSPLSLECTVEGTSNPNLYWYRQAAGRGLQLLFYSVGIGQISSEVPQNLSASRPQDRQFILSSKKLLLSDSGFYLCAWSVRDPPFFGSGTQLSVL.

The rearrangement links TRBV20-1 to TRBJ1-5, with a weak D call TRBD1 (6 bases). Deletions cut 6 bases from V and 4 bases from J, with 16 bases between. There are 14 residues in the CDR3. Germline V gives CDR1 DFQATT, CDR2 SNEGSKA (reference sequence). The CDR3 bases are TGCAGTGCCATTGACAGGACGGGAAATCAGCCCCAGCATTTT. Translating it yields CSAIDRTGNQPQHF.